Here is one T cell receptor beta chain with its context. Its matching antigen is unknown. Everyone who donated was a healthy bone marrow donor. The PCR employed 60 Vbeta primers together with 13 Jbeta primers. Some clones are missing from TCRdb's copy, which holds only in-frame ones; the method was immunoSEQ multiplex PCR. The repertoire holds 150,000 or so clones, with around 82% as singletons. These data originate in a study of cytomegalovirus exposure and HLA in healthy donors. Study details: A preliminary data release comprised roughly 80 million unique TCRs obtained from HLA-typed donors. Researchers found that just over 80% of over 350 genotyped donors fell within the Caucasian-associated ancestry cluster. Study findings and constraints: Association of a missense DCLRE1C variant with TCR beta V- and J-gene trimming was reported in a later analysis.

This CDR3 is built from 14 residues. Germline V gives CDR1 SQVTM, CDR2 ANQGSEA. Germline trimming cut 6 bases from V and 5 bases from J; bases unmatched to any gene: 11. This chain connects TRBV29-1 to TRBJ2-7; TRBD1 aligns across 9 bases. Input material: PBMCs. The source of this sequence is a woman aged 40 to 50 in good health and CMV-seropositive. CDR3 nucleotide sequence: TGCAGCGTGATGAACCCGGGACAGGGCCACGAGCAGTACTTC. Its protein product is CSVMNPGQGHEQYF.